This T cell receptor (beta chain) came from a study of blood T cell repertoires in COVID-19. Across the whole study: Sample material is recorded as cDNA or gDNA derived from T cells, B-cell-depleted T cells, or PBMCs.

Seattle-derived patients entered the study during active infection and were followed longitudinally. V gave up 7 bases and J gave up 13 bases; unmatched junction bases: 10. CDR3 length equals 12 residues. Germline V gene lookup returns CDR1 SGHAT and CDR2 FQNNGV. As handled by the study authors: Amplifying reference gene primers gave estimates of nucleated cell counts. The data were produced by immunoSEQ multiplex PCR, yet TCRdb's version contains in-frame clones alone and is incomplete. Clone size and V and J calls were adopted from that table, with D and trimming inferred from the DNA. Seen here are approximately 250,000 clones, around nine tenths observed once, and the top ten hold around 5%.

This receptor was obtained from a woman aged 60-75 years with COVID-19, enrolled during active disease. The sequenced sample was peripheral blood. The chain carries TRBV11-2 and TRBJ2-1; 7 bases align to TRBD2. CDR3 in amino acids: CASTPGGVSQFF. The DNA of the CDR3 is TGTGCCAGCACCCCGGGGGGAGTCTCCCAGTTCTTC.